A single count supports the clone carrying this T cell receptor beta chain. The antigen is undetermined. Deep-level running was used for the assay. The repertoire was sequenced with immunoSEQ multiplex PCR; TCRdb's copy has only in-frame clones and lacks some. The repertoire consists of 2 million to 2.5 million clones, with 93% occurring once and the leading ten covering around 0.37%. The data are from a study of shared clonotypes between healthy human individuals. About the study: Donors, aged 18 to 49, were a couple of women and a few men.

The CDR3 sequence is 15 residues long. V lost 0 bases and J lost 2, with 12 bases in between. CDR1 and CDR2 (germline): SGHRS, YFSETQ. Study conclusions and caveats: With a handful of donors compared, roughly 4.9% of naive CD4 clonotypes were shared.

Sequencing was carried out using naive CD4+ T cells from PBMCs. Documented subset: CD45RA+ positively selected. The V call is TRBV5-1, the J call TRBJ2-7, with TRBD2 as a possible D gene (6 bases). The TCR was taken from a man in his late teens or twenties in good health. Some clones in this sample may be carry-over from other donors' samples. The CDR3 loop is CASSLAGDGTYEQYF. In DNA form, the CDR3 reads TGCGCCAGCAGCTTGGCGGGGGACGGAACCTACGAGCAGTACTTC.